This TCR beta chain was identified in a study of blood T cell repertoires in COVID-19 (TCRdb year 2020). As for the study more broadly: Samples from collaborators originated in the United States, Italy and Spain and spanned both the acute and convalescent phases of COVID-19. The prospective study material was composed of cDNA or gDNA derived from T cells, B-cell-depleted T cells, or PBMCs. The dataset comprised deeply sampled blood TCRbeta repertoires from subjects exposed to, actively infected with, or recovered from COVID-19. A freely available public database, intended as a resource for researchers studying the immune response to SARS-CoV-2, is where the repertoires were released. The samples were drawn from two sources: the first 160 participants of the ongoing ImmuneRACE study, and 950 to 1,500 subjects contributed by 6 global collaborators. Nearly every sample came with metadata listing a de-identified subject ID, COVID-19 status, age in years and sex. Where available, HLA class I and class II types were taken from metadata supplied by the sample provider and were not determined by assay-based typing. What the authors observed across the whole study: How much clinical and demographic metadata was included differed by source and by participant, and the metadata was provided uncurated.

The junction shows trimming of 2 bases on V and 7 bases on J, and the gene matches do not reach 15 bases of it. CDR1 and CDR2 are read off the germline V gene as MNHNS and SASEGT. The CDR3 sequence holds 17 residues, the cysteine and phenylalanine included. Here the CDR3 DNA is all that survives: 51 bases in frame from base 1. Collaborating institutions collected whole blood in K2EDTA tubes following their own protocols. Collaborator samples were shipped for TCRbeta analysis as frozen whole blood, isolated PBMCs, or DNA extracted from either sample type. A note on this clone: There is no known antigen for this receptor. Base quality data are lacking; no much larger clone is found one base away.

The immunoSEQ Assay, a bias-controlled multiplex PCR, was used to amplify TCRbeta CDR3 regions from genomic DNA. The authors' analysis ran thus. Within the assay, amplification of reference gene primers was used to estimate how many nucleated cells each sample contained. To quantify the absolute abundance of each unique TCRbeta CDR3 rearrangement, sequence reads were collapsed and filtered. For each sample, productive Simpson clonality was calculated as the square root of Simpson's diversity index over productive rearrangements. The immuneACCESS repertoire file appears here via TCRdb, limited to in-frame rearrangements. These files lack a portion of the clones; in checked studies, under half of the deficit traces to unresolved V genes, and the cause of the others is not known. The DNA gave D and trimming, while V, J and clone size come from that table. This sample has tens of thousands of clones in its table, and 80% to 95% of those were observed once. Around 13% of the sample is taken by the ten largest.

The source material was peripheral blood. The sequence was obtained from a human donor with active COVID-19. The donor label of this sample is uncertain. Recombination joined TRBV6-1 with TRBJ2-7; TRBD2 agrees with 9 junctional bases. For the CDR3, the sequence is CASSERASGLAPGEQYF. In nucleotides, the sequence is TGTGCCAGCAGTGAACGCGCCTCGGGACTAGCTCCCGGGGAGCAGTACTTC.